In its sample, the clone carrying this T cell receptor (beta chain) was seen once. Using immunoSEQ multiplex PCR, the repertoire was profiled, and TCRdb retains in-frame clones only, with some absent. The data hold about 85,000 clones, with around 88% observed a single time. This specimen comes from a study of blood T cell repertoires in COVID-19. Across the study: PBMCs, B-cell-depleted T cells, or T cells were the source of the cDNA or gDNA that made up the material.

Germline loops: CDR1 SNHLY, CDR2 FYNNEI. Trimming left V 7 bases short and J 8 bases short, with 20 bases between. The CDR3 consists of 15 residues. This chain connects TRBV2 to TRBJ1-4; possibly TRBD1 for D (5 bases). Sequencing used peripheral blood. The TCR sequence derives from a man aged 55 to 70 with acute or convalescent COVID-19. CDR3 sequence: CASKLLVGGGEKLFF. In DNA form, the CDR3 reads TGTGCCAGCAAATTACTCGTTGGGGGGGGAGAAAAACTGTTTTTT.